The 22 T cell receptor beta chains given below trace back to one sample, sequenced in a study of shared clonotypes between healthy human individuals. Using immunoSEQ multiplex PCR, the repertoire was profiled, and TCRdb retains in-frame clones only, with some absent. This table holds approximately 340,000 clones, around 67% found once. The sequencing sample was made of memory CD4+ T cells sorted from blood. As for subset: CD45RA-negative fraction. These receptors were taken from a young man in good health.

The chain is built from TRBV6-5 and TRBJ2-3; D ambiguous. Germline CDR1 is MNHEY and CDR2 is SVGAGI. The CDR3 extends over 14 amino acids. V lost 1 base to trimming and J lost 3 bases, with 8 bases between them. The chain's CDR3 is CASSYYWETDTQYF. CDR3 sequence (DNA): TGTGCCAGCAGTTACTATTGGGAAACAGATACGCAGTATTTT.

This clone was recorded a few times. The chain uses TRBV10-1 and TRBJ2-1; the D gene is possibly TRBD2 (6 bases). The germline CDR1 and CDR2 sequences are WNHNN and SYGVQD (reference sequence). The CDR3 has 13 residues. With 3 bases removed from V and 8 bases from J, the gap between germline ends came to 11 bases. The CDR3, as DNA: TGCGCCAGCAGTGACGGGGGTAGGGATGAGCAGTTCTTC. It translates to CASSDGGRDEQFF.

V usage is TRBV15 and J usage is TRBJ2-2; TRBD1 matches at 7 bases. Trimming at V came to 0 bases and at J to 6 bases, leaving 7 bases not matched to a gene. Germline V lookup: CDR1 LNHNV, CDR2 YYDKDF (reference sequence). The CDR3 totals 16 residues. The CDR3 region is CATSRDVTGFPGELFF. The CDR3 nucleotides are TGTGCCACCAGCAGAGATGTGACAGGGTTCCCCGGGGAGCTGTTTTTT. The full variable domain, its missing parts supplied by reference TRBV15 and TRBJ2-2, is DAMVIQNPRYQVTQFGKPVTLSCSQTLNHNVMYWYQQKSSQAPKLLFHYYDKDFNNEADTPDNFQSRRPNTSFCFLDIRSPGLGDTAMYLCATSRDVTGFPGELFFGEGSRLTVL.

The chain has TRBV25-1 and TRBJ2-5, with 8 bases aligning to TRBD1. The CDR3 is made up of 15 amino acids. Germline trimming cut 1 base from V and 5 bases from J; bases unmatched to any gene: 6. Per germline, CDR1 MGHDK and CDR2 SYGVNS. CDR3 region: CASSELGDRRETQYF. CDR3 DNA sequence: TGTGCCAGCAGTGAATTAGGGGACAGGAGGGAGACCCAGTACTTC.

V gene TRBV5-1 combines with J gene TRBJ2-7, with 11 positions matching TRBD2. Trimming removed 1 base from V and 4 bases from J; junction bases left unmatched: 16. Germline V gene lookup returns CDR1 SGHRS and CDR2 YFSETQ. This CDR3 is 19 amino acids long. CDR3 sequence: CASSLSTSGIQAGIYEQYF. CDR3 DNA sequence: TGCGCCAGCAGCTTGTCGACTAGCGGGATCCAAGCGGGGATTTACGAGCAGTACTTC.

V is TRBV6-1 and J is TRBJ1-1; D ambiguous. In germline, CDR1 is MNHNS, CDR2 SASEGT. V lost 3 bases and J 11 bases, leaving 10 bases between the germline ends. CDR3 size: 11 residues. The CDR3 is CASSDNYLAFF. CDR3 sequence (DNA): TGTGCCAGCAGTGATAATTATTTGGCTTTCTTT.

V gene TRBV7-9 combines with J gene TRBJ2-7, with 8 bases fitting TRBD1. CDR1 SEHNR and CDR2 FQNEAQ come from the germline V gene (reference sequence). V gave up 7 bases and J gave up 5 bases; unmatched junction bases: 7. This CDR3 contains 13 residues. The CDR3 loop is CASTRDRLHEQYF. The CDR3 DNA sequence: TGTGCCAGCACCCGGGACAGGCTCCACGAGCAGTACTTC.

The V and J genes are TRBV12-2 and TRBJ1-1; the table gives TRBD1 as D, unverified against the DNA. TRBV12-2 is noted as a pseudogene. This CDR3 comprises 16 residues. The CDR3 region is CASRLGLRDRVTEAFF. CDR3 sequence (DNA): TGTGCAAGTCGCTTAGGGCTACGCGACAGGGTCACTGAAGCTTTCTTT.

This clone was found a few times. The chain combines TRBV28 with TRBJ2-7, with 7 bases that match TRBD1. Germline V gene lookup returns CDR1 MDHEN and CDR2 SYDVKM. This CDR3 spans 14 amino acids. V dropped 4 bases and J dropped 4; count of bases not matched to a gene: 7. The CDR3 spells CASSSRGLMYEQYF. The CDR3 nucleotides read TGTGCCAGCAGTTCAAGGGGGCTAATGTACGAGCAGTACTTC.

The chain has TRBV23-1 and TRBJ2-7, with D unresolved. TRBV23-1 is an ORF, and what it does is uncertain. There are 12 residues in the CDR3. The V gene lost 4 bases and the J gene lost 2 bases, with 6 bases spanning the gap. CDR3 sequence (DNA): TGCGCCAGCAGTCCGTCGACCTACGAGCAGTACTTC. It codes for CASSPSTYEQYF.

The V call is TRBV5-8, the J call TRBJ2-1, with TRBD1 identical over 8 bases. The germline V gene encodes CDR1 SGHTS and CDR2 YDEGEE. The CDR3 is 16 amino acids. The V and J ends lost 0 bases and 4 bases, in that order; junction bases with no gene match: 6. The CDR3 here is CASSLDTGQAYNEQFF. The CDR3 region has the DNA TGTGCCAGCAGCTTGGATACGGGACAGGCATACAATGAGCAGTTCTTC.

The J gene is TRBJ2-1, the V gene TRBV9; D is possibly TRBD2 (6 bases). This CDR3 has 16 amino acids. V was cut by 4 bases and J by 5 bases, with 19 bases left in between. Looked up from germline, CDR1 is SGDLS and CDR2 is YYNGEE. The CDR3 sequence: CASSPVGGSLNNEQFF. Written as DNA, the CDR3 is TGTGCCAGCAGCCCAGTCGGAGGGTCGTTAAACAATGAGCAGTTCTTC.

This clone was recorded many times. J is TRBJ2-7 and V is TRBV9; D gene uncertain. V was shortened by 0 bases and J by 2 bases, with 9 bases between the two germline ends. CDR1 is SGDLS and CDR2 is YYNGEE in the germline V gene. The CDR3 is 14 amino acids. This CDR3 reads CASSVDSYTYEQYF. The CDR3 DNA follows: TGTGCCAGCAGCGTAGATTCCTATACCTACGAGCAGTACTTC.

This sequence joins TRBV27 and TRBJ2-7; 11 positions agree with TRBD1. The CDR3 is 15 amino acids. With V trimmed by 2 bases and J by 7 bases, 7 bases remained unmatched. Germline V gives CDR1 MNHEY, CDR2 SMNVEV (reference sequence). The CDR3 DNA is TGTGCCAGCAGTTTACGCCCGGGACAGGGGGTAGAGCAGTACTTC. Translated: CASSLRPGQGVEQYF.

This clone was seen only once. The chain has TRBV27 and TRBJ2-1, with D perhaps matching TRBD1 (5 bases). The CDR3 runs to 13 residues. V lost 7 bases and J 10 bases, leaving 17 bases between the germline ends. The germline V gene encodes CDR1 MNHEY and CDR2 SMNVEV (reference sequence). The CDR3, as DNA: TGTGCCAGCATTGGCAGGGTAGCTAGGGAGCAGTTCTTC. Its translation is CASIGRVAREQFF.

This chain joins TRBV29-1 and TRBJ2-5; a possible D gene is TRBD1 (6 bases). Per germline, CDR1 SQVTM and CDR2 ANQGSEA. V lost 0 bases, J lost 6 bases, and 11 bases lay in between. The CDR3 is 13 residues long. Here the CDR3 DNA reads TGCAGCGTTGAAGACCCAGGGGTCCAGACCCAGTACTTC. This translates into CSVEDPGVQTQYF.

J is TRBJ1-1 and V is TRBV4-3; D not resolved. This CDR3 region has 16 residues. Between the trimmed V and J ends, which lost 0 bases and 0 bases, there was a span of 11 bases. Germline CDR1 is LGHNA and CDR2 is YSLEER. The CDR3, as DNA: TGCGCCAGCAGCCAAGATGTGGGGAGGGTGAACACTGAAGCTTTCTTT. Its protein is CASSQDVGRVNTEAFF.

V usage is TRBV29-1 and J usage is TRBJ2-3; TRBD1 matches at 9 bases. Germline V lookup: CDR1 SQVTM, CDR2 ANQGSEA. This CDR3 spans 12 amino acids. The ends lost 8 bases at V and 5 bases at J; junction bases unmatched: 5. CDR3 DNA sequence: TGCAGCCCTCGGACAGGGGAAGATACGCAGTATTTT. Amino acids: CSPRTGEDTQYF.

The chain joins TRBV29-1 to TRBJ1-2; D is ambiguous. From germline, CDR1 is SQVTM and CDR2 ANQGSEA. V was cut by 0 bases and J by 4 bases, with 9 bases left in between. The CDR3 covers 13 residues. DNA for the CDR3: TGCAGCGTTGAAGAGGGGATTGGCTATGGCTACACCTTC. Amino acids: CSVEEGIGYGYTF.

This clone was counted many times. The gene calls are TRBV7-2 and TRBJ2-3; D is unresolved. In germline, CDR1 is SGHTA, CDR2 FQGNSA. The CDR3 totals 16 residues. Deletions cut 1 base from V and 2 bases from J, with 13 bases between. The CDR3 DNA is TGTGCCAGCAGCTTAGTTGCGGACCCTTTCACAGATACGCAGTATTTT. Residues: CASSLVADPFTDTQYF.

The CDR3 sequence: CASARGAVTDTQYF. CDR3 in DNA: TGTGCCAGCGCTCGGGGGGCCGTCACAGATACGCAGTATTTT. This sequence joins TRBV11-2 and TRBJ2-3; D is possibly TRBD2 (7 bases). The length of the CDR3 is 14 residues. The germline V gene has CDR1 SGHAT and CDR2 FQNNGV. V gave up 8 bases and J gave up 2 bases, with 14 bases separating them. The variable domain in full, completed from reference TRBV11-2 and TRBJ2-3, reads EAGVAQSPRYKIIEKRQSVAFWCNPISGHATLYWYQQILGQGPKLLIQFQNNGVVDDSQLPKDRFSAERLKGVDSTLKIQPAKLEDSAVYLCASARGAVTDTQYFGPGTRLTVL.

Relative to its sample, this clone is medium-sized. This specimen includes other DNA sequences encoding the same CDR3. This chain uses TRBV7-9 with TRBJ2-7, with a possible D match to TRBD2 (5 bases). Germline V gene sequence: CDR1 SEHNR, CDR2 FQNEAQ (reference sequence). Trimming took off 0 bases at V and 3 bases at J, with 9 bases between the two ends. CDR3 length: 14 amino acids. The CDR3 sequence: CASSLASGNYEQYF. The CDR3 DNA follows: TGTGCCAGCAGCTTAGCGAGCGGAAACTACGAGCAGTACTTC.